This TCR beta chain was observed in a study of blood T cell repertoires in COVID-19. Germline V CDR1 and CDR2: SGDLS, YYNGEE. This CDR3 has 15 amino acids. The V segment lost 6 bases and the J segment 4 bases; nucleotides outside the gene matches: 5. Repertoires were generated with immunoSEQ multiplex PCR, while TCRdb's copy carries only in-frame clones and drops some. The sample has 65,000 to 75,000 clones, 75% to 95% seen once. This clonotype was sampled from a human donor with active COVID-19. The donor label of this sample is uncertain. Sequenced sample: peripheral blood. This chain uses TRBV9 with TRBJ2-1, with 12 positions matching TRBD2. CDR3 in amino acids: CASTSGLAGYNEQFF. CDR3 bases: TGTGCCAGCACATCAGGACTAGCGGGATACAATGAGCAGTTCTTC.